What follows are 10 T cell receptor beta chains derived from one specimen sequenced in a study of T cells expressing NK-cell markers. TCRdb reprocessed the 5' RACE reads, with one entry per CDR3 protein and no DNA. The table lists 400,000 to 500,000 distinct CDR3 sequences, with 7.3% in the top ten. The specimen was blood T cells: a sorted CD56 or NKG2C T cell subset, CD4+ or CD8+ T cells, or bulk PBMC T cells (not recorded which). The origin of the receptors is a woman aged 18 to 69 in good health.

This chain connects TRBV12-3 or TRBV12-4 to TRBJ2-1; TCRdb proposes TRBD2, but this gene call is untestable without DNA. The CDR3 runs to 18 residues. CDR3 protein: CASSPSSGPKGYYNEQFF.

This chain's CDR3 is CASSSVAGYNEQFF. The chain joins TRBV19 to TRBJ2-1; the D call from TCRdb, TRBD2, cannot be confirmed without DNA. CDR1 is LNHDA and CDR2 is SQIVND in the germline V gene (reference sequence). The CDR3 covers 14 residues.

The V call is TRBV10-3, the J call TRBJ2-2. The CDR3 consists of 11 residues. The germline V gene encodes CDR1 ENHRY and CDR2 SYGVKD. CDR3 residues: CAISEGTSEFF.

CDR3 sequence reads: CASSLATGVRDTEAFF. The rearrangement joins TRBV7-8 to TRBJ1-1; TCRdb proposes TRBD1, but this gene call is untestable without DNA. The CDR3 extends over 16 amino acids. The germline V gene has CDR1 SGHVS and CDR2 FQNEAQ.

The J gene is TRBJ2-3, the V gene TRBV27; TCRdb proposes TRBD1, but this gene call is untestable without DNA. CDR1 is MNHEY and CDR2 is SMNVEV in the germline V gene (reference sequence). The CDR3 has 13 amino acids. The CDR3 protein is CASSPSPGQGQYF.

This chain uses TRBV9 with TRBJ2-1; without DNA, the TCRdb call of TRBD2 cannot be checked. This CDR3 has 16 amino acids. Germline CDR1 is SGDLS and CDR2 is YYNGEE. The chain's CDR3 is CASSVGGTSGGNEQFF.

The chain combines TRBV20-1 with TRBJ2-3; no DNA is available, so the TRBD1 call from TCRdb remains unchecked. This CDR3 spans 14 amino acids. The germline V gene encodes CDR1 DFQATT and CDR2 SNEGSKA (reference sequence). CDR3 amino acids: CSARQGLVTDTQYF.

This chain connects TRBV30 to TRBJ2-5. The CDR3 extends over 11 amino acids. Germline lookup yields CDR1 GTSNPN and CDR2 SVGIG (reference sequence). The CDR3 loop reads CACGQEETQYF.

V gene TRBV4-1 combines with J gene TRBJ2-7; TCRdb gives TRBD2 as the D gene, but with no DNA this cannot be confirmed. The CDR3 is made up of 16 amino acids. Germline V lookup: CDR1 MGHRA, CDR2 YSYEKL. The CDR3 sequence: CASSQDRGLAEYEQYF.

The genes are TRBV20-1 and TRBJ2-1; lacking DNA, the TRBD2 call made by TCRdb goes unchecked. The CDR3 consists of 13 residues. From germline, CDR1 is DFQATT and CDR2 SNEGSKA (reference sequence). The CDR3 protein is CSALAGLYNEQFF.